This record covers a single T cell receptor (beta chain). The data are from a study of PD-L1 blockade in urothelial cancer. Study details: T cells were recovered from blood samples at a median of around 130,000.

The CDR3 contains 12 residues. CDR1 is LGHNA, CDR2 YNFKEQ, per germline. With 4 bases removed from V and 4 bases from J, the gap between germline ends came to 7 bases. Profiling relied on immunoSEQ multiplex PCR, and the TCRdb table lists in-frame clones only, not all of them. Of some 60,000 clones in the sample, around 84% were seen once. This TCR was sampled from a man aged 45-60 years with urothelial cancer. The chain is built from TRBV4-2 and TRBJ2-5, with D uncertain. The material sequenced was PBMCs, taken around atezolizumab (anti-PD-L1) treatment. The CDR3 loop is CASSRAGETQYF. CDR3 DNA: TGTGCCAGCAGCCGGGCCGGAGAGACCCAGTACTTC.